This T cell receptor (beta chain) comes out of a study of blood T cells in healthy people across ages. Study-wide findings and caveats: Greater diversity and more naive CD4+ cells were seen in long-lived donors than in aged donors. Since the PBMCs were unsorted, naive and antigen-experienced cells could not be conclusively compared.

The CDR3 is 13 residues long. Germline-derived CDR1 and CDR2 are SGHTA and FQGTGA. The germline V and J ends were trimmed by 5 bases and 4 bases, with 10 bases remaining between them. The study drew donors from healthy Caucasian individuals in Russia aged roughly 6 to 95. A second roughly 6 to 12 cycle PCR used barcoded and J-beta primers. Every molecule of cDNA carried a tag from a template-switch adaptor with 12 random nucleotides. TCRdb recomputed calls from the 5' RACE reads with MiXCR, one row per CDR3 protein. In the table there are 1.5 million to 2 million distinct CDR3 sequences, about 28% of which are singletons. The table lists this clonotype with a few counts. The antigen remains undetermined.

The TCR comes from a woman in her 30s in good health. The sample taken for sequencing was blood. The chain carries TRBV7-3 and TRBJ2-3; D unresolved. The DNA of the CDR3 is TGTGCCAGCAGCCGGAGCGCGTCAGATACGCAGTATTTT. This codes for CASSRSASDTQYF.